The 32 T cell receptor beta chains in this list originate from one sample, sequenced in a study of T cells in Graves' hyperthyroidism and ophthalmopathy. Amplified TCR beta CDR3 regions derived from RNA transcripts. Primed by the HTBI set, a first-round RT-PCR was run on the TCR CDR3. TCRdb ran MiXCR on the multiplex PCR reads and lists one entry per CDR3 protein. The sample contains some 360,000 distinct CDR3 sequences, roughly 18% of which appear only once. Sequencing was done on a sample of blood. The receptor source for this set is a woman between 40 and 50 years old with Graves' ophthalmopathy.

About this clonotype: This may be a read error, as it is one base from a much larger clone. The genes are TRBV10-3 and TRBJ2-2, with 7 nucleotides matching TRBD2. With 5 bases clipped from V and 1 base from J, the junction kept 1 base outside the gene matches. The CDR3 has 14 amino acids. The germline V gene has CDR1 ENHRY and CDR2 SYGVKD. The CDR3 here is CAISKRENTGELFF. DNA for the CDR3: TGTGCCATCAGTAAGCGGGAGAACACCGGGGAGCTGTTTTTT.

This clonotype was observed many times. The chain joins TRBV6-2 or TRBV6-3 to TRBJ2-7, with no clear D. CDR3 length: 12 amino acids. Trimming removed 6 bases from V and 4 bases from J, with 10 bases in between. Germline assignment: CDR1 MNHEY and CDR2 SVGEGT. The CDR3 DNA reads TGTGCCAGCAGCATAGGGAATTACGAGCAGTACTTC. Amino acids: CASSIGNYEQYF.

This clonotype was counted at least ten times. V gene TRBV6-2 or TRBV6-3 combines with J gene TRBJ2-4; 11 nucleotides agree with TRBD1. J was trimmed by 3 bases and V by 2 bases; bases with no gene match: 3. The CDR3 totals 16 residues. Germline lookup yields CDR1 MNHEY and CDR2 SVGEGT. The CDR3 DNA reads TGTGCCAGCAGTTACGGACAGGGGGCGAGCAAAAACATTCAGTACTTC. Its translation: CASSYGQGASKNIQYF.

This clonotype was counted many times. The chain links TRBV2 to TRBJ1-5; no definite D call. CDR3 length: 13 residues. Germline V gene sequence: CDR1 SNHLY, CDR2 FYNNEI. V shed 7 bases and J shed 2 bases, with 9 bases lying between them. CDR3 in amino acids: CASNGQGNQPQHF. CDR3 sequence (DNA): TGTGCCAGCAATGGGCAGGGCAATCAGCCCCAGCATTTT.

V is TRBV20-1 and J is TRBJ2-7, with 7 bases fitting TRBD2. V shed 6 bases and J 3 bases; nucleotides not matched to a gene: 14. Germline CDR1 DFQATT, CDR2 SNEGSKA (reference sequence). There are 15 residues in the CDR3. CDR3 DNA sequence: TGCAGTGCCCAACGCTTTGGCGGGAGTAGCTACGAGCAGTACTTC. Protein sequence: CSAQRFGGSSYEQYF.

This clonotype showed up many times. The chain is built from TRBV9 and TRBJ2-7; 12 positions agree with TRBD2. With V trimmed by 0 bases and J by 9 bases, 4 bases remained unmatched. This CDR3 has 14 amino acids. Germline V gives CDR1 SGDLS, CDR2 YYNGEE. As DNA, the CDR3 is TGTGCCAGCAGCGTAGGACTAGCGGGAGTTCGGCAGTACTTC. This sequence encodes CASSVGLAGVRQYF.

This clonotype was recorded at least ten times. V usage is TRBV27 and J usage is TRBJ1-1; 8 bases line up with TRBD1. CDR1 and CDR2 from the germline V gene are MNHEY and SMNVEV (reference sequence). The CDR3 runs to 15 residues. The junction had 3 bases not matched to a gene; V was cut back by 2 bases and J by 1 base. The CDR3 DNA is TGTGCCAGCAGTTTAGGAGGGACAGGGAACACTGAAGCTTTCTTT. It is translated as CASSLGGTGNTEAFF.

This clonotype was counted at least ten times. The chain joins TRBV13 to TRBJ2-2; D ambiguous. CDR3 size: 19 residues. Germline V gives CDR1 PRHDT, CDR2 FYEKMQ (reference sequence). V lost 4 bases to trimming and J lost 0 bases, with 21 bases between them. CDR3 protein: CASSSIRLAGESNTGELFF. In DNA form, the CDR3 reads TGTGCCAGCAGCTCTATCCGTTTGGCAGGCGAATCGAACACCGGGGAGCTGTTTTTT.

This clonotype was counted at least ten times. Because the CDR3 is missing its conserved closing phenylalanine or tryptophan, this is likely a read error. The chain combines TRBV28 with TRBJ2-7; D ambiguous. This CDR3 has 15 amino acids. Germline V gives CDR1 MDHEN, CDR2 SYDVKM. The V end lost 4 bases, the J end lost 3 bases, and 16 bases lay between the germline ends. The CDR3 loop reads CASSSGGDKDYEQYL. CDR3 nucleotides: TGTGCCAGCAGTTCTGGTGGAGACAAAGACTACGAGCAGTACCTC.

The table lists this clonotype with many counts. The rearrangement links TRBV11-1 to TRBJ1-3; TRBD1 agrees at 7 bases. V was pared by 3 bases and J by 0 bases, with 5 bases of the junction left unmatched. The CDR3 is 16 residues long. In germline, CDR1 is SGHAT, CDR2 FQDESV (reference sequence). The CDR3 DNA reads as TGTGCCAGCAGCTTGAAAGGGGGCACCTCTGGAAACACCATATATTTT. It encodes CASSLKGGTSGNTIYF.

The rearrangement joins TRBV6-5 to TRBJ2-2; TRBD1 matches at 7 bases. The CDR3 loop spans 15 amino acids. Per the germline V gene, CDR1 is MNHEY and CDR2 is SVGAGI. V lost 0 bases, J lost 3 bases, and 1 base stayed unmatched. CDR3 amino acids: CASSYSTGDTGELFF. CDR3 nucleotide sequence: TGTGCCAGCAGTTACTCAACAGGGGACACCGGGGAGCTGTTTTTT.

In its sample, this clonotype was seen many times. This chain's CDR3 is CASIHPGRAEAFF. The CDR3 nucleotides are TGTGCCAGCATACACCCGGGACGGGCTGAAGCTTTCTTT. The chain uses TRBV2 and TRBJ1-1; possibly TRBD1 for D (5 bases). The CDR3 has 13 residues. CDR1 is SNHLY and CDR2 is FYNNEI in the germline V gene. The V end was cut by 7 bases, the J end by 6 bases, with 15 bases between.

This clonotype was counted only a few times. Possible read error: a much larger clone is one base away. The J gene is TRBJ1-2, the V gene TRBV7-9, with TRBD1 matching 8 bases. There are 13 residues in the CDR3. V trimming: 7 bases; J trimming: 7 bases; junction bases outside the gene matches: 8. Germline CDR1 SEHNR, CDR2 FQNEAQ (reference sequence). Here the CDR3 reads CASMSVTGGGYTF. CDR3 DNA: TGTGCCAGCATGTCTGTCACAGGGGGTGGCTACACCTTC.

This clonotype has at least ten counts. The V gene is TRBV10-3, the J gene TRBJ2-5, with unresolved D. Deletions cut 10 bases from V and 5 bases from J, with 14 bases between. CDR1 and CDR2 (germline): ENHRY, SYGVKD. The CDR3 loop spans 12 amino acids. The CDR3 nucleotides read TGTGCCACCAAAGGGTTGGGGGAGACCCAGTACTTC. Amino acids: CATKGLGETQYF.

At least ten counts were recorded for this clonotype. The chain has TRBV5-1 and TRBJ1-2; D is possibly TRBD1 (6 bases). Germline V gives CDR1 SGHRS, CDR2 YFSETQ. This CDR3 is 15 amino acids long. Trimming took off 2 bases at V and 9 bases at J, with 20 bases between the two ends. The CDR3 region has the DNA TGCGCCAGCAGCTTTGGGGGGGCTGGTGGCCATCGCTACACCTTC. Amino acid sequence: CASSFGGAGGHRYTF.

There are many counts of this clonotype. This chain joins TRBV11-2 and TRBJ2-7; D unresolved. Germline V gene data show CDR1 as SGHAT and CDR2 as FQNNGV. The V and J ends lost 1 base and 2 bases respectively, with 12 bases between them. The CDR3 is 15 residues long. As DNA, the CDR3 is TGTGCCAGCAGCTTAGTAATGGGGTTCGCCTACGAGCAGTACTTC. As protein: CASSLVMGFAYEQYF.

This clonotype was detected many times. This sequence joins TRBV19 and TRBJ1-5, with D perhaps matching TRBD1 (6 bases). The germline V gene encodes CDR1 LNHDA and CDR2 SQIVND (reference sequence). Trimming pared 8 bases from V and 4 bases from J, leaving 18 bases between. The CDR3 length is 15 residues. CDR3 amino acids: CASGSTEGVNQPQHF. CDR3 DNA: TGTGCCAGTGGAAGTACGGAGGGGGTAAATCAGCCCCAGCATTTT.

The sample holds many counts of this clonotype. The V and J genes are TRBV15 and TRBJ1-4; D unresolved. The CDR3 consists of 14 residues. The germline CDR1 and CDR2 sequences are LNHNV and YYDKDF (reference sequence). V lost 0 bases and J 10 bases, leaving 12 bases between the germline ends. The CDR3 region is CATSRDGESRKLFF. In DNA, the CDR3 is TGTGCCACCAGCAGAGATGGGGAGAGCAGAAAACTGTTTTTT.

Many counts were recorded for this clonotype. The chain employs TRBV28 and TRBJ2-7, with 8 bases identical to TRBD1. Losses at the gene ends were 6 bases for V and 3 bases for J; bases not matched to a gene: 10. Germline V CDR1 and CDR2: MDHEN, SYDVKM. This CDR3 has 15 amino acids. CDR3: CASRGSGTGNYEQYF. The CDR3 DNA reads TGTGCCAGCAGGGGTAGTGGGACAGGCAACTACGAGCAGTACTTC. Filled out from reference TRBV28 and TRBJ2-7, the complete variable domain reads DVKVTQSSRYLVKRTGEKVFLECVQDMDHENMFWYRQDPGLGLRLIYFSYDVKMKEKGDIPEGYSVSREKKERFSLILESASTNQTSMYLCASRGSGTGNYEQYFGPGTRLTVT.

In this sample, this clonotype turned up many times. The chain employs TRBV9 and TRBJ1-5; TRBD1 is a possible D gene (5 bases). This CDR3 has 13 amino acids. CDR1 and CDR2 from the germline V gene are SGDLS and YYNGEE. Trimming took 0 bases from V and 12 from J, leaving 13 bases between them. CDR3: CASSVGIGTDQHF. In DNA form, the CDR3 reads TGTGCCAGCAGCGTAGGGATAGGGACGGACCAGCATTTT. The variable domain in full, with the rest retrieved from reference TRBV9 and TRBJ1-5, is DSGVTQTPKHLITATGQRVTLRCSPRSGDLSVYWYQQSLDQGLQFLIQYYNGEERAKGNILERFSAQQFPDLHSELNLSSLELGDSALYFCASSVGIGTDQHFGDGTRLSIL.

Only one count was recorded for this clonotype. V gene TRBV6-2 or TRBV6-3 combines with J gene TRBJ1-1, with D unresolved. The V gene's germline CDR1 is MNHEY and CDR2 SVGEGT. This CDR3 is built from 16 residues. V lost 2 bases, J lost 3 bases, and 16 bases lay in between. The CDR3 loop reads CASSYDGRGYYTEAFF. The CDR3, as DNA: TGTGCCAGCAGTTACGACGGACGCGGATATTACACTGAAGCTTTCTTT.

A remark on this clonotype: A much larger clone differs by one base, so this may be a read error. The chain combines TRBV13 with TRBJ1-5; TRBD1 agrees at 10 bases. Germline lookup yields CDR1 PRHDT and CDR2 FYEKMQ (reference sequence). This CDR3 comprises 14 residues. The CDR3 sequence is CANSLGTGVKPQHF. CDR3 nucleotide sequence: TGTGCCAACAGCCTAGGGACAGGGGTAAAGCCCCAGCATTTT. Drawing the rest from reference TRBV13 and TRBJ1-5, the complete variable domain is AAGVIQSPRHLIKEKRETATLKCYPIPRHDTVYWYQQGPGQDPQFLISFYEKMQSDKGSIPDRFSAQQFSDYHSELNMSSLELGDSALYFCANSLGTGVKPQHFGDGTRLSIL.

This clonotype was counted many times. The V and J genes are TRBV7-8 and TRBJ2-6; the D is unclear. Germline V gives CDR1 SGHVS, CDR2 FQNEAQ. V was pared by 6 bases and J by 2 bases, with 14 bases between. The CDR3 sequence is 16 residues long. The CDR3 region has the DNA TGTGCCAGCAGGCTCGAGCCAGGCGCTGGGGCCAACGTCCTGACTTTC. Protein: CASRLEPGAGANVLTF.

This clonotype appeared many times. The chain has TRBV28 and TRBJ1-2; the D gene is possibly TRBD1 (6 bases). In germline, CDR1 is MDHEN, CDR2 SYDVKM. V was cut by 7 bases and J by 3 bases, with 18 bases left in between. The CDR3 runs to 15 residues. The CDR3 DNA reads TGTGCCAGCATGGTCGGGGGCTTGAGGGACTATGGCTACACCTTC. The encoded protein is CASMVGGLRDYGYTF.

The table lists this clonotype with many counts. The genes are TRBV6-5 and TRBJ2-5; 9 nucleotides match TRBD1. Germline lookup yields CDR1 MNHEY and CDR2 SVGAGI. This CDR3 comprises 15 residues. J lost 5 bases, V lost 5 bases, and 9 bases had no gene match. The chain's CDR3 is CASSLNRQGVETQYF. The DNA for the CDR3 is TGTGCCAGCAGTCTAAATCGACAGGGGGTGGAGACCCAGTACTTC.

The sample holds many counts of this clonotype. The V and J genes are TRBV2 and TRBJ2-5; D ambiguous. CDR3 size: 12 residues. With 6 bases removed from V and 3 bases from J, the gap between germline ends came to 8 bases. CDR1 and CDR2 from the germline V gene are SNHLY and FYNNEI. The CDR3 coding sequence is TGTGCCAGCAGCCTACCGAAAGAGACCCAGTACTTC. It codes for CASSLPKETQYF.

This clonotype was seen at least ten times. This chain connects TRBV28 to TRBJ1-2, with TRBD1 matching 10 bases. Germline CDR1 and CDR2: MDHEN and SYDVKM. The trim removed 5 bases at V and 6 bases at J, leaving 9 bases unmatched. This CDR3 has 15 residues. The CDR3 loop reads CASSGDRGARDGYTF. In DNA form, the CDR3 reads TGTGCCAGCAGTGGGGACAGGGGCGCTAGGGATGGCTACACCTTC.

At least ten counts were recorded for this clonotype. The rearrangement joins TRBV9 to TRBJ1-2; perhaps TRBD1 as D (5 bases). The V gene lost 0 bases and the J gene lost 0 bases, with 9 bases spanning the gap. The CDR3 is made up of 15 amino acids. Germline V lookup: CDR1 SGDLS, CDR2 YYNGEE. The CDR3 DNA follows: TGTGCCAGCAGCGTAGGAACAGGCCCTAACTATGGCTACACCTTC. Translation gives CASSVGTGPNYGYTF. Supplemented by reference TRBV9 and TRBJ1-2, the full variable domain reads DSGVTQTPKHLITATGQRVTLRCSPRSGDLSVYWYQQSLDQGLQFLIQYYNGEERAKGNILERFSAQQFPDLHSELNLSSLELGDSALYFCASSVGTGPNYGYTFGSGTRLTVV.

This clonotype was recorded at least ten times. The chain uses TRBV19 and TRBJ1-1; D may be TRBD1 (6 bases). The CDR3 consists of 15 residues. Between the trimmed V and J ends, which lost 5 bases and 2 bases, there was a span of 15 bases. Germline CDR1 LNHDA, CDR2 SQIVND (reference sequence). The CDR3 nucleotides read TGTGCCAGTAGTCTTAGACAGGAGACAAACACTGAAGCTTTCTTT. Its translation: CASSLRQETNTEAFF.

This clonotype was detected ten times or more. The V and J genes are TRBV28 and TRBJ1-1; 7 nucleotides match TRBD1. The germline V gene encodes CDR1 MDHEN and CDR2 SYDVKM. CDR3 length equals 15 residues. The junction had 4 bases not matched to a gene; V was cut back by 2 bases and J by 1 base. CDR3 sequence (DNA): TGTGCCAGCAGTTTAGACAGGGCCAGGAACACTGAAGCTTTCTTT. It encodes CASSLDRARNTEAFF.

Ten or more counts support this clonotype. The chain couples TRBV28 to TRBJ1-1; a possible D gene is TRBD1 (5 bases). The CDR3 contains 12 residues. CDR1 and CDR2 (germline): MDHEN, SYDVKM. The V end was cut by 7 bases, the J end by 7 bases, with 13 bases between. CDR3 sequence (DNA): TGTGCCAGCACTGTGACAGACTTTGAAGCTTTCTTT. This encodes CASTVTDFEAFF.

The CDR3 DNA sequence: TGTGCCACCGCGCCCGTCGGGACTAGCGGAGTCTACGAGCAGTACTTC. This codes for CATAPVGTSGVYEQYF. This chain links TRBV19 with TRBJ2-7; 11 nucleotides match TRBD2. Germline trimming cut 10 bases from V and 3 bases from J; bases unmatched to any gene: 14. There are 16 residues in the CDR3. Germline CDR1 is LNHDA and CDR2 is SQIVND (reference sequence).